This T cell receptor (beta chain) was sequenced for a study of glioma-infiltrating T cells after dendritic cell vaccination. Overall study findings and caveats: The cohort had few patients with full blood and tumor sets.

Generated by immunoSEQ multiplex PCR, the TCRdb table keeps only in-frame clones and is missing some. The sample includes fewer than 90,000 clones, roughly 80% of them seen just once. Described time point: after dendritic cell vaccination, including at tumor progression/relapse. Per the germline V gene, CDR1 is MNHEY and CDR2 is SMNVEV (reference sequence). V lost 0 bases and J 0 bases, leaving 11 bases between the germline ends. This CDR3 is 16 amino acids long. The sample holds one count of this clone. Its antigen remains unknown. The sample here was blood, taken after dendritic cell vaccination. The clonotype was recovered from a human donor with glioblastoma. This chain joins TRBV27 and TRBJ1-1, with D perhaps TRBD1 (5 bases). CDR3 bases: TGTGCCAGCAGTTTATCGATTCCGGGGGTGAACACTGAAGCTTTCTTT. Its protein product is CASSLSIPGVNTEAFF.